These 16 T cell receptor beta chains came from one sample sequenced in a study of cytomegalovirus exposure and HLA in healthy donors. Amplification used 60 Vbeta primers and 13 Jbeta primers. Only in-frame clones appear in the TCRdb table, and some are missing; sequencing was by immunoSEQ multiplex PCR. The table has around 150,000 clones, less than 85% seen once; the top ten hold about 4.5%. The specimen was PBMCs. These TCRs come from a middle-aged man in good health and CMV-seronegative.

The rearrangement joins TRBV30 to TRBJ1-5; 9 nucleotides align to TRBD1. CDR1 and CDR2 from the germline V gene are GTSNPN and SVGIG (reference sequence). Trimming at V came to 5 bases and at J to 2 bases, leaving 7 bases not matched to a gene. There are 15 residues in the CDR3. In DNA form, the CDR3 reads TGTGCCTGGGAGGGACAGGGAGGGGGCAATCAGCCCCAGCATTTT. Amino acids: CAWEGQGGGNQPQHF. Variable domain in full (rest from reference TRBV30 and TRBJ1-5): SQTIHQWPATLVQPVGSPLSLECTVEGTSNPNLYWYRQAAGRGLQLLFYSVGIGQISSEVPQNLSASRPQDRQFILSSKKLLLSDSGFYLCAWEGQGGGNQPQHFGDGTRLSIL.

V usage is TRBV27 and J usage is TRBJ1-4; D unresolved. Looked up from germline, CDR1 is MNHEY and CDR2 is SMNVEV (reference sequence). The V and J ends lost 1 base and 3 bases respectively, with 6 bases between them. The CDR3 length is 14 residues. CDR3 sequence: CASSLWRANEKLFF. CDR3 sequence (DNA): TGTGCCAGCAGTTTATGGCGGGCTAATGAAAAACTGTTTTTT.

This chain connects TRBV30 to TRBJ1-1, with D unclear. The V end lost 1 base, the J end lost 1 base, and 7 bases lay between the germline ends. Germline CDR1 GTSNPN, CDR2 SVGIG (reference sequence). This CDR3 is 13 amino acids long. The CDR3 sequence: CAWSAWANTEAFF. The CDR3 DNA reads as TGTGCCTGGAGTGCTTGGGCGAACACTGAAGCTTTCTTT. Based on the CDR3 plus reference TRBV30 and TRBJ1-1, the full variable domain is SQTIHQWPATLVQPVGSPLSLECTVEGTSNPNLYWYRQAAGRGLQLLFYSVGIGQISSEVPQNLSASRPQDRQFILSSKKLLLSDSGFYLCAWSAWANTEAFFGQGTRLTVV.

The V call is TRBV28, the J call TRBJ1-1, with TRBD1 as a possible D gene (5 bases). The V end lost 2 bases, the J end lost 0 bases, and 10 bases lay between the germline ends. From germline, CDR1 is MDHEN and CDR2 SYDVKM. The CDR3 sequence is 15 residues long. As DNA, the CDR3 is TGTGCCAGCAGTTTAGGGGCCGGCATGAACACTGAAGCTTTCTTT. Protein: CASSLGAGMNTEAFF.

The chain carries TRBV30 and TRBJ2-5; tentative D call: TRBD2 (5 bases). The V end was cut by 1 base, the J end by 2 bases, with 20 bases between. The CDR3 spans 17 residues. Germline V gene lookup returns CDR1 GTSNPN and CDR2 SVGIG (reference sequence). CDR3 in amino acids: CAWSDLPLVQIQETQYF. CDR3 in DNA: TGTGCCTGGAGTGATCTTCCACTAGTTCAAATACAAGAGACCCAGTACTTC.

The chain combines TRBV9 with TRBJ2-3, with 10 bases aligning to TRBD2. This CDR3 is 18 amino acids long. Germline trimming cut 4 bases from V and 4 bases from J; bases unmatched to any gene: 15. Germline V CDR1 and CDR2: SGDLS, YYNGEE. The CDR3 region is CASSPDFTAGGPADTQYF. The CDR3, as DNA: TGTGCCAGCAGCCCGGACTTCACAGCGGGGGGGCCTGCAGATACGCAGTATTTT.

The chain is built from TRBV18 and TRBJ1-6, with D hard to call. V was trimmed by 2 bases and J by 10 bases, leaving 15 bases between them. The CDR3 totals 15 residues. Germline V gene data show CDR1 as KGHSH and CDR2 as LQKENI. In DNA, the CDR3 is TGTGCCAGCTCACCAATCTCTGGGCGTGGGTCACCCCTCCACTTT. Protein product: CASSPISGRGSPLHF.

The chain uses TRBV7-9 and TRBJ1-5; 8 bases match TRBD1. V was clipped by 5 bases and J by 5 bases; unmatched bases: 8. CDR3 length: 15 amino acids. Germline V gives CDR1 SEHNR, CDR2 FQNEAQ (reference sequence). The CDR3 region is CASSATGARDQPQHF. CDR3 sequence (DNA): TGTGCCAGCAGCGCGACAGGGGCGCGGGATCAGCCCCAGCATTTT.

This clone was recorded a few times. The chain recombines TRBV18 with TRBJ2-2, with D tentatively TRBD1 (6 bases). Germline V CDR1 and CDR2: KGHSH, LQKENI. CDR3 size: 14 residues. Between the trimmed V and J ends, which lost 6 bases and 2 bases, there was a span of 10 bases. CDR3 DNA sequence: TGTGCCAGCTCTCGGACAGCAAACACCGGGGAGCTGTTTTTT. As protein: CASSRTANTGELFF.

V is TRBV11-3 and J is TRBJ2-1; 9 positions match TRBD2. The CDR3 has 18 amino acids. V dropped 3 bases and J dropped 0; count of bases not matched to a gene: 9. Germline CDR1 and CDR2: SGHNT and YENEEA. CDR3 nucleotides: TGTGCCAGCAGCTTTAAGCGGGGGGCTCTAGACTCCTACAATGAGCAGTTCTTC. It yields the protein CASSFKRGALDSYNEQFF.

The chain links TRBV7-9 to TRBJ1-1; a weak D match, TRBD1 (6 bases). The CDR3 has 15 residues. Germline V gene lookup returns CDR1 SEHNR and CDR2 FQNEAQ (reference sequence). Trimming removed 2 bases at V and 1 base at J, with 11 bases between. For the CDR3, the DNA is TGTGCCAGCAGCTTAAGGAGACAGGAGAACACTGAAGCTTTCTTT. Protein: CASSLRRQENTEAFF. Full variable domain (rest looked up from reference TRBV7-9 and TRBJ1-1): DTGVSQNPRHKITKRGQNVTFRCDPISEHNRLYWYRQTLGQGPEFLTYFQNEAQLEKSRLLSDRFSAERPKGSFSTLEIQRTEQGDSAMYLCASSLRRQENTEAFFGQGTRLTVV.

V and J are TRBV29-1 and TRBJ2-5, with 9 bases lining up with TRBD2. V trimming: 2 bases; J trimming: 2 bases; junction bases outside the gene matches: 3. CDR3 size: 14 residues. The germline CDR1 and CDR2 sequences are SQVTM and ANQGSEA. The DNA of the CDR3 is TGCAGCGTTGAAAAAGCGGGAGGTCAAGAGACCCAGTACTTC. Protein product: CSVEKAGGQETQYF.

The rearrangement joins TRBV6-4 to TRBJ1-1; 7 bases are a match to TRBD1. The CDR3 sequence is 13 residues long. Germline V gene data show CDR1 as MRHNA and CDR2 as SNTAGT. V lost 3 bases to trimming and J lost 12 bases; unmatched junction nucleotides: 10. The CDR3 region has the DNA TGTGCCAGCAGTGAAGGGGGACAGAGAGTAACTTTCTTT. Encoded protein: CASSEGGQRVTFF.

The rearrangement joins TRBV29-1 to TRBJ2-2; D possibly corresponds to TRBD2 (7 bases). Per the germline V gene, CDR1 is SQVTM and CDR2 is ANQGSEA. With 4 bases removed from V and 6 bases from J, the gap between germline ends came to 15 bases. CDR3 length: 14 residues. Written as DNA, the CDR3 is TGCAGCGTTGTGTATGGGGGGGCCCCCGGGGAGCTGTTTTTT. Its translation: CSVVYGGAPGELFF.

V and J are TRBV4-2 and TRBJ2-3, with 7 bases matching TRBD2. The CDR3 covers 16 residues. V lost 5 bases and J lost 2; bases outside the gene matches: 10. The germline CDR1 and CDR2 sequences are LGHNA and YNFKEQ. The CDR3 sequence is CASSELRLAATDTQYF. The CDR3, as DNA: TGTGCCAGCAGCGAGCTCCGGCTAGCGGCCACAGATACGCAGTATTTT.

The chain combines TRBV19 with TRBJ2-7; tentatively, D is TRBD1 (5 bases). CDR3 length equals 13 residues. CDR1 is LNHDA and CDR2 is SQIVND in the germline V gene (reference sequence). Trimming shortened V by 7 bases and J by 3 bases, and 13 bases separated the two germline ends. Written as DNA, the CDR3 is TGTGCCAGTAATAGTGGACAAAGCTACGAGCAGTACTTC. It is translated as CASNSGQSYEQYF.